Listed below are T cell receptor beta chains from one sample, sequenced in a study of PD-1 blockade in classical Hodgkin lymphoma. Data came from immunoSEQ multiplex PCR; TCRdb stores just in-frame clones and leaves some out. Of 31,000 or so clones listed, less than 90% are singletons. This specimen was CD4+ T cells from blood, taken at baseline. These TCRs come from a human donor with classical Hodgkin lymphoma. Each CDR3 is given with its conserved first and last residue. A D gene is named only where the DNA matches it firmly. Size tells how often a clone was seen (once, few, many) or the class of an expanded clone, and some rows leave it out.

d_call,v_call,j_call,clone_size,cdr3_aa,cdr3_nt
TRBD2,TRBV7-6,TRBJ2-1,NA,CASSSQLAGGNIAYNEQFF,TGTGCCAGCAGCTCCCAACTAGCGGGAGGAAACATTGCCTACAATGAGCAGTTCTTC
NA,TRBV28,TRBJ1-2,NA,CASSLGSAYGYTF,TGTGCCAGCAGTTTAGGGTCAGCTTATGGCTACACCTTC
NA,TRBV5-6,TRBJ1-1,NA,CASSQGAGNTEAFF,TGTGCCAGCAGCCAAGGGGCAGGGAACACTGAAGCTTTCTTT
TRBD1,TRBV18,TRBJ2-2,NA,CASSPLGTGNTQANTGELFF,TGTGCCAGCTCACCACTCGGGACAGGGAACACCCAGGCGAACACCGGGGAGCTGTTTTTT
TRBD2,TRBV11-2,TRBJ2-3,NA,CASSLIRTSGPTDTQYF,TGTGCCAGCAGCTTGATACGGACTAGCGGCCCCACAGATACGCAGTATTTT
NA,TRBV15,TRBJ1-1,NA,CATSRDLLEGAFF,TGTGCCACCAGCAGAGACCTGTTGGAAGGTGCTTTCTTT
TRBD1,TRBV28,TRBJ2-7,NA,CASSPTGTGDYEQYF,TGTGCCAGCAGCCCGACCGGGACAGGGGATTACGAGCAGTACTTC
TRBD1,TRBV18,TRBJ2-1,NA,CASSPGTGFNEQFF,TGTGCCAGCTCGCCCGGGACAGGGTTCAATGAGCAGTTCTTC
TRBD2,TRBV6-4,TRBJ2-7,NA,CASSESRTSGRSYEQYF,TGTGCCAGCAGTGAATCCAGGACTAGCGGGAGGAGCTACGAGCAGTACTTC
NA,TRBV2,TRBJ1-3,NA,CASSGVGGSSGNTIYF,TGTGCCAGCAGTGGGGTGGGGGGAAGCTCTGGAAACACCATATATTTT
NA,TRBV10-1,TRBJ2-1,NA,CASSRDGTYNEQFF,TGCGCCAGCAGCCGGGACGGGACCTACAATGAGCAGTTCTTC
NA,TRBV7-9,TRBJ1-4,NA,CASSPRSTRVDSAELFF,TGTGCCAGCAGCCCGAGATCAACAAGGGTAGATTCAGCGGAACTGTTTTTT
NA,TRBV20-1,TRBJ1-2,NA,CSARGGDGYTF,TGCAGTGCTAGAGGAGGAGATGGCTACACCTTC
TRBD1,TRBV6-5,TRBJ2-4,NA,CASSADRAAKNIQYF,TGTGCCAGCAGCGCCGACAGGGCAGCCAAAAACATTCAGTACTTC
NA,TRBV4-1,TRBJ1-2,few,CASSRPLDGYGYTF,TGCGCCAGCAGCCGGCCTCTGGACGGGTATGGCTACACCTTC
TRBD2,TRBV7-9,TRBJ2-2,NA,CASSLSSGRKSPGELFF,TGTGCCAGCAGCTTATCTAGCGGGAGAAAGTCGCCCGGGGAGCTGTTTTTT
NA,TRBV6-1,TRBJ1-3,NA,CASSEGSASTSSGNTIYF,TGTGCCAGCAGTGAAGGGTCAGCCAGCACCTCTTCTGGAAACACCATATATTTT
TRBD2,TRBV7-2,TRBJ2-3,NA,CASTLGYGRGTDTQYF,TGTGCCAGCACGCTCGGATACGGGCGGGGGACAGATACGCAGTATTTT
NA,TRBV27,TRBJ2-7,NA,CASSVRVVSEQYF,TGTGCCAGCAGTGTCAGGGTGGTCTCCGAGCAGTACTTC
NA,TRBV28,TRBJ1-4,NA,CASSLPGGGNEKLFF,TGTGCCAGCAGTTTACCCGGAGGGGGTAATGAAAAACTGTTTTTT